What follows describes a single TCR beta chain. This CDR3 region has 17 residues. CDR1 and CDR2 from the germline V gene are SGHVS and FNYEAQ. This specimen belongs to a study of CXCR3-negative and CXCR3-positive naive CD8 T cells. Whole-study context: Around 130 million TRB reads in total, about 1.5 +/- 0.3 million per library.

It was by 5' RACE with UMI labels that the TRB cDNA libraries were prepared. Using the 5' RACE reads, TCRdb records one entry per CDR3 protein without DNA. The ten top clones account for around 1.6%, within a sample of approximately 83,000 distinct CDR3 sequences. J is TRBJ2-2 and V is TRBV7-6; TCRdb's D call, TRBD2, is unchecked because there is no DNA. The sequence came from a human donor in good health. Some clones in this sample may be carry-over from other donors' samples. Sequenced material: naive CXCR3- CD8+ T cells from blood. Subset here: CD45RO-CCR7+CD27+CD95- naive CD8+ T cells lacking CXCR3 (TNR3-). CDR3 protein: CASSSIPASGESGELFF.